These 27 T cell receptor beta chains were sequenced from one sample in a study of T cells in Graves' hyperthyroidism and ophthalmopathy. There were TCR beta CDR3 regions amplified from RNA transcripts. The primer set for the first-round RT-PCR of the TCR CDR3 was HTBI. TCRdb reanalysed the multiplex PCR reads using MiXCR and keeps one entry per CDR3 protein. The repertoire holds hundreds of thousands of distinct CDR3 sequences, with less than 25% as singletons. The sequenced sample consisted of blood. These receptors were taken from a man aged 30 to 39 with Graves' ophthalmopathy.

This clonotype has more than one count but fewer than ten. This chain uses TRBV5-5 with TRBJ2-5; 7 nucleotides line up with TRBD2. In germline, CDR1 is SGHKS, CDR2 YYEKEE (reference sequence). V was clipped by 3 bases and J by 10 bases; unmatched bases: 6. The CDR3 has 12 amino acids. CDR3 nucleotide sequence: TGTGCCAGCAGCTGGGAGGGGCGCATCCAGTACTTC. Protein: CASSWEGRIQYF.

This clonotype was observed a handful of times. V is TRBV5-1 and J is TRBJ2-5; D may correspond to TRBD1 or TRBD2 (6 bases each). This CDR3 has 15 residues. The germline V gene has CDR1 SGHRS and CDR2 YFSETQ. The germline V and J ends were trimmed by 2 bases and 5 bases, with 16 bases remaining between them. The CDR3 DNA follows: TGCGCCAGCAGCTTTCAGCCTCAGGGGAGGGAGACCCAGTACTTC. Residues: CASSFQPQGRETQYF.

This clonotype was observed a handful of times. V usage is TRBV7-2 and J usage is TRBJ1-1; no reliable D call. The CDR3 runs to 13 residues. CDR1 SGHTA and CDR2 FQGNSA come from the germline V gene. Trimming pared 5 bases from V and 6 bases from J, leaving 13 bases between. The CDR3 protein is CASSPEPWAEAFF. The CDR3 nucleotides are TGTGCCAGCAGCCCGGAGCCCTGGGCTGAAGCTTTCTTT.

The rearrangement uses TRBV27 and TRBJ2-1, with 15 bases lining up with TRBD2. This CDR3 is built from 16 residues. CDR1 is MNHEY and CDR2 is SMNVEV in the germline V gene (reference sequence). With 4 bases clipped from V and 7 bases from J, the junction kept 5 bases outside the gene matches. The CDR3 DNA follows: TGTGCCAGCAGTTCACATGGACTAGCGGGAGGGAATGAGCAGTTCTTC. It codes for CASSSHGLAGGNEQFF.

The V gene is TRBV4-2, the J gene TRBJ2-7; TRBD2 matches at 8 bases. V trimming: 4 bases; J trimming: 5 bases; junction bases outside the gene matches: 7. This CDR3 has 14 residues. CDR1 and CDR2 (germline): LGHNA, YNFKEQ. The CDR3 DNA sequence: TGTGCCAGCAGCCGGAGCGGGAGTTACGACGAGCAGTACTTC. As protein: CASSRSGSYDEQYF.

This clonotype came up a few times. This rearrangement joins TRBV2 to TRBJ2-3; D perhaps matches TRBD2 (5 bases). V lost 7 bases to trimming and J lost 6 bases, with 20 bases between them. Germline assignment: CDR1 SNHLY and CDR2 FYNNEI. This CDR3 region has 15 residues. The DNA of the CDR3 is TGTGCCAGCAAGTTACCGCTCGGGGTTTCGGATACGCAGTATTTT. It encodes CASKLPLGVSDTQYF.

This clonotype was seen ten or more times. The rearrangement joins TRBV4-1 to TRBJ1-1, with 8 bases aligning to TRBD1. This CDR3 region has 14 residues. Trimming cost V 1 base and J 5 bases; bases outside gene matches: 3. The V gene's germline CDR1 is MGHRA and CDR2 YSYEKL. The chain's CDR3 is CASSQGTGRTEAFF. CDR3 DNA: TGCGCCAGCAGCCAAGGGACAGGGCGAACTGAAGCTTTCTTT.

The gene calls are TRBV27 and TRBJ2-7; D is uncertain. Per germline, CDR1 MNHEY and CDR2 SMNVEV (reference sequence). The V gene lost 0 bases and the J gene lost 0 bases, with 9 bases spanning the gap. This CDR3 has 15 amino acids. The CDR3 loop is CASSLSLESSYEQYF. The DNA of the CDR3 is TGTGCCAGCAGTTTATCTCTGGAGAGCTCCTACGAGCAGTACTTC.

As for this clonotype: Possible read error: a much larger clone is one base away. The CDR3 region has the DNA TGTGCCGGCAGGGGCTTTGGGGATACGCAGTATTTT. It codes for CAGRGFGDTQYF. V and J are TRBV28 and TRBJ2-3; perhaps TRBD1 as D (6 bases). From germline, CDR1 is MDHEN and CDR2 SYDVKM. The CDR3 has 12 residues. Drawing the rest from reference TRBV28 and TRBJ2-3, the complete variable domain is DVKVTQSSRYLVKRTGEKVFLECVQDMDHENMFWYRQDPGLGLRLIYFSYDVKMKEKGDIPEGYSVSREKKERFSLILESASTNQTSMYLCAGRGFGDTQYFGPGTRLTVL.

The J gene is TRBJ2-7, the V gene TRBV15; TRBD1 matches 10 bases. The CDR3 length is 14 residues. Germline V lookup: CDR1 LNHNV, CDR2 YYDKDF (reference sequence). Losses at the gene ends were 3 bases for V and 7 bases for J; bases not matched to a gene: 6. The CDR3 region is CATSSRDRGGEQYF. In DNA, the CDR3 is TGTGCCACCAGCAGCCGGGACAGGGGAGGGGAGCAGTACTTC.

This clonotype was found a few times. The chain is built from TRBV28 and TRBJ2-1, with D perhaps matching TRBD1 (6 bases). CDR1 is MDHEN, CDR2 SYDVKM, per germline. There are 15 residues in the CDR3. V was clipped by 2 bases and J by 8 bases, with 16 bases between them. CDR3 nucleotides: TGTGCCAGCAGTTTAGAGGGCAGGGGACGGGATGAGCAGTTCTTC. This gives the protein CASSLEGRGRDEQFF.

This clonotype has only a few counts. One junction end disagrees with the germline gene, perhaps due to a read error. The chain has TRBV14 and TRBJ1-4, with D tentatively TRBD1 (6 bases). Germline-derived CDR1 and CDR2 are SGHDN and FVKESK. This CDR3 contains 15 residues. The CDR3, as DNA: TGTGCCAGCGGCCAAGTACAGGGACCTAATGAAAAACTGTTTTTT. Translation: CASGQVQGPNEKLFF.

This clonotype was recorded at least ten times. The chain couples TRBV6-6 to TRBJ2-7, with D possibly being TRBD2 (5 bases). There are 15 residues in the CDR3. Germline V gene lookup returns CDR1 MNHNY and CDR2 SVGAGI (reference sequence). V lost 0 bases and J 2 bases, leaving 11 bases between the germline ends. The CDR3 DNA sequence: TGTGCCAGCAGTTACTCTCGCGGGCTAACCTACGAGCAGTACTTC. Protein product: CASSYSRGLTYEQYF.

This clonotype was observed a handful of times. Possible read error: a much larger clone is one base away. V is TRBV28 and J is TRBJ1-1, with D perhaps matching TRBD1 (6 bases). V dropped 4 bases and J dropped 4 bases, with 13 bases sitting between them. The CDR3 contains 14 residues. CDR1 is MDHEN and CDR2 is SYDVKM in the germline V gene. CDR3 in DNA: TGTGCCAGCAGTTCACTACAGGGCCCCACTGAAGCTTTCTTT. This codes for CASSSLQGPTEAFF.

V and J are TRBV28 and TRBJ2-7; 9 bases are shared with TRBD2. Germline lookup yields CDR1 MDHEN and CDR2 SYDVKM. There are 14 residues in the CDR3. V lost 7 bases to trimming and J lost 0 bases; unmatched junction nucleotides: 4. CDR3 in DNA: TGTGCCAGCACTCCGGGACTAGCCTCCTACGAGCAGTACTTC. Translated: CASTPGLASYEQYF.

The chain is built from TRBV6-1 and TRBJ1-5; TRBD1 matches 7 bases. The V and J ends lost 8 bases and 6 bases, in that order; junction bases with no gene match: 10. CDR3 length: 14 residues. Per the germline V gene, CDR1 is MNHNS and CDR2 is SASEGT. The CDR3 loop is CASAHRGSGQPQHF. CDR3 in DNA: TGTGCCAGCGCCCACAGGGGTTCGGGTCAGCCCCAGCATTTT.

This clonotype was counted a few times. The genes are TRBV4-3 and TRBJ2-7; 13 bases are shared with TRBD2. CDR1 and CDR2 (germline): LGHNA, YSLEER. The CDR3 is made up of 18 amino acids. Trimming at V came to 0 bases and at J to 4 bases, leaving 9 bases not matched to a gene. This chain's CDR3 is CASSQDPLGTSGIYEQYF. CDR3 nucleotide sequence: TGCGCCAGCAGCCAAGATCCACTGGGGACTAGCGGGATTTACGAGCAGTACTTC.

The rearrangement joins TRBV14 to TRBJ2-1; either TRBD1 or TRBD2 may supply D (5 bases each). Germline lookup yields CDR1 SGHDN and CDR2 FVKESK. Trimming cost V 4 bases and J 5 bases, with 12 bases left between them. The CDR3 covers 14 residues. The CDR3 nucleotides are TGTGCCAGCAGCCCTTGGGGGTCCCACAATGAGCAGTTCTTC. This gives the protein CASSPWGSHNEQFF.

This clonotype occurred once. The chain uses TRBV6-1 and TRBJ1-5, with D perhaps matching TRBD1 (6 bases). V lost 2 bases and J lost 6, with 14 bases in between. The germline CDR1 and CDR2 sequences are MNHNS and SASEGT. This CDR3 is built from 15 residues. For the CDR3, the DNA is TGTGCCAGCAGTGAAATGCCCGGGGGCACTCAGCCCCAGCATTTT. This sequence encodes CASSEMPGGTQPQHF.

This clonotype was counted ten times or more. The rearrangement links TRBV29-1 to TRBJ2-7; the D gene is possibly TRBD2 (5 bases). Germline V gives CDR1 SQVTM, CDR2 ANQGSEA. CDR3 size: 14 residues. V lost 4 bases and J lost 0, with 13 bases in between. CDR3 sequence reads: CSVATGIGSYEQYF. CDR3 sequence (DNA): TGCAGCGTTGCGACGGGGATCGGCTCCTACGAGCAGTACTTC.

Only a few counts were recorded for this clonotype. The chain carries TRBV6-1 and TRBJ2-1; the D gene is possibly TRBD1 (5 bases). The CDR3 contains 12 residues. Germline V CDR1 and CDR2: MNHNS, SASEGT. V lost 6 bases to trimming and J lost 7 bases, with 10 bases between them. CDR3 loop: CASRGPANEQFF. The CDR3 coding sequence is TGTGCCAGCAGGGGGCCTGCAAATGAGCAGTTCTTC.

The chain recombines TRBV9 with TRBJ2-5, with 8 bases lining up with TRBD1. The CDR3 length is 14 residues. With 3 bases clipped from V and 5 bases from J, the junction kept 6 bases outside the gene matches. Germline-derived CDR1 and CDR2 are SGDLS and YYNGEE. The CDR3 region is CASSAEDRAETQYF. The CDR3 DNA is TGTGCCAGCAGCGCCGAGGACAGGGCGGAGACCCAGTACTTC. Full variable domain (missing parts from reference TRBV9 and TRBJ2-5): DSGVTQTPKHLITATGQRVTLRCSPRSGDLSVYWYQQSLDQGLQFLIQYYNGEERAKGNILERFSAQQFPDLHSELNLSSLELGDSALYFCASSAEDRAETQYFGPGTRLLVL.

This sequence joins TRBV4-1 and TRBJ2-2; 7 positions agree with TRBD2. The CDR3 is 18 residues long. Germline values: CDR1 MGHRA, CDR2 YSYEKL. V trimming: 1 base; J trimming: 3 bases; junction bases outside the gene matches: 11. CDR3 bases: TGCGCCAGCAGCCAAGTGTATGGGGGAGGGCCGGACACCGGGGAGCTGTTTTTT. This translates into CASSQVYGGGPDTGELFF.

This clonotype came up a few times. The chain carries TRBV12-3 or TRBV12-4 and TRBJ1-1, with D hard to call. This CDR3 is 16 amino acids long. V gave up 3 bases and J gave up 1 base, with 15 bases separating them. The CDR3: CASSFAIYGSNTEAFF. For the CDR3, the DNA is TGTGCCAGCAGTTTTGCCATCTACGGTTCGAACACTGAAGCTTTCTTT.

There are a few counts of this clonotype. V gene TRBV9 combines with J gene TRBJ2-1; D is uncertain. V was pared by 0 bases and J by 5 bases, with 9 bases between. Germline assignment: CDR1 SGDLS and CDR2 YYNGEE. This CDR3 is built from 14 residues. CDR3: CASSVEATHNEQFF. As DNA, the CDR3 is TGTGCCAGCAGCGTAGAAGCGACCCACAATGAGCAGTTCTTC.

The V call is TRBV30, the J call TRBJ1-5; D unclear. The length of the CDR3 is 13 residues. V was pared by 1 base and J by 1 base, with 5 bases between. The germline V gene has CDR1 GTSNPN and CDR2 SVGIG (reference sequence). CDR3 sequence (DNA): TGTGCCTGGAGTGATATAAGCAATCAGCCCCAGCATTTT. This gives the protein CAWSDISNQPQHF. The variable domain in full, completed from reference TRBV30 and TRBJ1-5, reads SQTIHQWPATLVQPVGSPLSLECTVEGTSNPNLYWYRQAAGRGLQLLFYSVGIGQISSEVPQNLSASRPQDRQFILSSKKLLLSDSGFYLCAWSDISNQPQHFGDGTRLSIL.

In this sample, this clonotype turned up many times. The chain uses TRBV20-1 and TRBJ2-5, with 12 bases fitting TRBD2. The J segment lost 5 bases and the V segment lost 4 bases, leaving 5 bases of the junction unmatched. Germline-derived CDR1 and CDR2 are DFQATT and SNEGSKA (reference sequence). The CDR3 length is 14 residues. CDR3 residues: CSATTSGSGETQYF. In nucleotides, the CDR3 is TGCAGTGCTACGACTAGCGGGAGCGGGGAGACCCAGTACTTC.